Listed below are T cell receptor beta chains from one sample, sequenced in a study of cytomegalovirus exposure and HLA in healthy donors. Sequencing was performed with immunoSEQ multiplex PCR; in TCRdb, only in-frame clones are kept and a portion is missing. The repertoire holds more than 110,000 clones, with around 85% as singletons. The sample consisted of PBMCs. These receptors all stem from a man between 18 and 35 years old in good health and CMV-seronegative. The CDR3 runs from the conserved cysteine through the conserved F or W. D genes are given only for firm matches.

TRBD1	TRBV2	TRBJ2-7	CASRTLGTGLYEQYF	TGTGCCAGCAGGACCCTTGGGACAGGGTTATACGAGCAGTACTTC
-	TRBV13	TRBJ2-1	CASSLDVSNPTYNEQFF	TGTGCCAGCAGCTTAGATGTTAGTAACCCTACGTACAATGAGCAGTTCTTC
-	TRBV7-8	TRBJ2-3	CASSLARGAHTDTQYF	TGTGCCAGCAGCTTAGCGCGTGGGGCACACACAGATACGCAGTATTTT
-	TRBV18	TRBJ1-1	CASSPGVRRGAGNEAFF	TGTGCCAGCTCCCCCGGGGTCCGCAGGGGCGCGGGTAATGAAGCTTTCTTT
-	TRBV15	TRBJ2-4	CATSRGAAFAKNIQYF	TGTGCCACCAGCAGAGGGGCAGCTTTTGCCAAAAACATTCAGTACTTC
-	TRBV5-6	TRBJ2-4	CASSFYGAQNIQYF	TGTGCCAGCAGCTTTTACGGAGCGCAAAACATTCAGTACTTC
-	TRBV5-4	TRBJ2-7	CASSFRDYEQYF	TGTGCCAGCAGCTTCAGGGACTACGAGCAGTACTTC
TRBD1	TRBV5-1	TRBJ1-5	CASGDSSFRGNQPQHF	TGCGCCAGCGGGGACAGTTCTTTCCGGGGCAATCAGCCCCAGCATTTT
-	TRBV27	TRBJ1-1	CASSPQVFLQGLNTEAFF	TGTGCCAGCAGTCCCCAGGTTTTTTTACAGGGACTAAACACTGAAGCTTTCTTT
-	TRBV12-2	TRBJ2-5	CASRLDRVGREQETQYF	TGTGCAAGTCGCTTAGACCGCGTTGGGCGGGAGCAAGAGACCCAGTACTTC